The 30 T cell receptor beta chains reported below all come from one sample, sequenced in a study of T cell responses to AZD1222 COVID-19 vaccine. TCRdb keeps only in-frame clones here, not all; method: immunoSEQ multiplex PCR. The repertoire holds some 110,000 clones, with more than 80% as singletons. The sequencing used peripheral blood, collected 28 days after the second AZD1222 dose. The receptors shown here come from an adult who received the AZD1222 COVID-19 vaccine.

The chain is built from TRBV6-5 and TRBJ2-3, with 12 nucleotides matching TRBD1. This CDR3 is 15 amino acids long. Germline V CDR1 and CDR2: MNHEY, SVGAGI. The V gene end was trimmed by 4 bases and the J gene end by 4 bases; junction bases not matched to a gene: 3. The CDR3 protein is CASSSGQGASDTQYF. CDR3 DNA: TGTGCCAGCAGTTCGGGACAGGGGGCCTCAGATACGCAGTATTTT.

The chain has TRBV4-1 and TRBJ2-1, with TRBD2 matching over 9 bases. V lost 1 base and J lost 9; bases outside the gene matches: 13. The CDR3 totals 17 residues. Germline CDR1 MGHRA, CDR2 YSYEKL. The CDR3 region is CASSQATSGGGAVEQFF. For the CDR3, the DNA is TGCGCCAGCAGCCAAGCGACGTCTGGCGGGGGGGCCGTTGAGCAGTTCTTC.

This clone was found a few times. The V call is TRBV14, the J call TRBJ2-3, with TRBD1 identical over 10 bases. The CDR3 covers 15 residues. V lost 6 bases to trimming and J lost 6 bases; unmatched junction nucleotides: 9. The V gene's germline CDR1 is SGHDN and CDR2 FVKESK. The CDR3 DNA follows: TGTGCCAGCAGGCCTGACAGGGGGCTTGAGGATACGCAGTATTTT. It translates to CASRPDRGLEDTQYF.

The chain uses TRBV7-9 and TRBJ2-2; tentatively, D is TRBD1 (6 bases). CDR3 length equals 15 residues. V gave up 3 bases and J gave up 1 base, with 9 bases separating them. CDR1 is SEHNR and CDR2 is FQNEAQ in the germline V gene (reference sequence). For the CDR3, the DNA is TGTGCCAGCAGCTTCCGGACAGTGAACACCGGGGAGCTGTTTTTT. Protein sequence: CASSFRTVNTGELFF. Full variable domain (outside the CDR3, taken from reference TRBV7-9 and TRBJ2-2): DTGVSQNPRHKITKRGQNVTFRCDPISEHNRLYWYRQTLGQGPEFLTYFQNEAQLEKSRLLSDRFSAERPKGSFSTLEIQRTEQGDSAMYLCASSFRTVNTGELFFGEGSRLTVL.

The chain couples TRBV3-1 (or the pseudogene TRBV3-2) to TRBJ1-6; 7 nucleotides align to TRBD1. Germline assignment: CDR1 LGHDT and CDR2 YNNKEL (reference sequence). This CDR3 has 14 amino acids. V lost 3 bases and J lost 7; bases outside the gene matches: 3. The CDR3 sequence is CASSHRDSNSPLHF. CDR3 DNA sequence: TGTGCCAGCAGCCACCGGGACAGCAATTCACCCCTCCACTTT.

V and J are TRBV11-2 and TRBJ1-4, with 10 bases identical to TRBD1. This CDR3 spans 18 amino acids. With 4 bases clipped from V and 7 bases from J, the junction kept 15 bases outside the gene matches. Germline V lookup: CDR1 SGHAT, CDR2 FQNNGV. CDR3 DNA sequence: TGTGCCAGCAGCTACGCCTCCGGGACAGGGGTTGTTGGTGAAAAACTGTTTTTT. Its translation: CASSYASGTGVVGEKLFF. Together with reference TRBV11-2 and TRBJ1-4, the CDR3 gives the full variable domain: EAGVAQSPRYKIIEKRQSVAFWCNPISGHATLYWYQQILGQGPKLLIQFQNNGVVDDSQLPKDRFSAERLKGVDSTLKIQPAKLEDSAVYLCASSYASGTGVVGEKLFFGSGTQLSVL.

The chain joins TRBV19 to TRBJ2-7, with TRBD1 matching 8 bases. The CDR3 has 14 amino acids. Germline V CDR1 and CDR2: LNHDA, SQIVND (reference sequence). The J segment lost 6 bases and the V segment lost 5 bases, leaving 9 bases of the junction unmatched. The CDR3 spells CASSPGQVYLEQYF. In DNA, the CDR3 is TGTGCCAGTAGTCCGGGACAGGTTTACCTCGAGCAGTACTTC.

The chain employs TRBV6-5 and TRBJ2-7; TRBD2 agrees at 9 bases. The CDR3 spans 13 residues. Germline V gene lookup returns CDR1 MNHEY and CDR2 SVGAGI. V shed 5 bases and J 2 bases; nucleotides not matched to a gene: 1. CDR3 protein: CASSQRGAYEQYF. The CDR3 DNA sequence: TGTGCCAGCAGTCAGCGGGGGGCCTACGAGCAGTACTTC.

This chain connects TRBV2 to TRBJ1-6; perhaps TRBD1 as D (6 bases). V gave up 11 bases and J gave up 5 bases, with 19 bases separating them. CDR1 and CDR2 (germline): SNHLY, FYNNEI. CDR3 size: 15 residues. CDR3 DNA: TGTGCCGGCCGGGCGGTGGGGGCTGATAATTCACCCCTCCACTTT. As protein: CAGRAVGADNSPLHF.

This clone was seen just once. The V gene is TRBV27, the J gene TRBJ2-7, with D tentatively TRBD1 (6 bases). The CDR3 is 13 amino acids. Germline lookup yields CDR1 MNHEY and CDR2 SMNVEV (reference sequence). V dropped 5 bases and J dropped 1 base, with 9 bases sitting between them. CDR3 residues: CASSPGQSYEQYF. CDR3 bases: TGTGCCAGCAGTCCCGGACAGTCCTACGAGCAGTACTTC.

The chain is built from TRBV28 and TRBJ2-1; D tentatively fits TRBD1 or TRBD2 (6 bases each). Germline V CDR1 and CDR2: MDHEN, SYDVKM. The V end lost 5 bases, the J end lost 2 bases, and 13 bases lay between the germline ends. The CDR3 spans 15 residues. For the CDR3, the DNA is TGTGCCAGCAGTCCCGGGGGCCTCGCCTACAATGAGCAGTTCTTC. This translates into CASSPGGLAYNEQFF.

The V gene is TRBV28, the J gene TRBJ1-1; tentative D call: TRBD1 (5 bases). V was shortened by 11 bases and J by 11 bases, with 24 bases between the two germline ends. CDR1 MDHEN and CDR2 SYDVKM come from the germline V gene. The CDR3 has 13 amino acids. Here the CDR3 reads CALTPLTSGLAFF. CDR3 nucleotide sequence: TGTGCCCTAACCCCTCTTACCTCAGGGCTGGCTTTCTTT.

The gene calls are TRBV4-1 and TRBJ2-7; D not resolved. The germline V and J ends were trimmed by 1 base and 6 bases, with 13 bases remaining between them. Germline-derived CDR1 and CDR2 are MGHRA and YSYEKL. The CDR3 consists of 14 residues. In DNA, the CDR3 is TGCGCCAGCAGCCAAGTGTTAATGGGTGTCGAGCAGTACTTC. Protein: CASSQVLMGVEQYF.

This clone showed up just a few times. J is TRBJ2-7 and V is TRBV6-1; the match to TRBD2 covers 10 bases. The germline gives CDR1 MNHNS, CDR2 SASEGT. The CDR3 loop spans 16 amino acids. The J segment lost 9 bases and the V segment lost 0 bases, leaving 11 bases of the junction unmatched. The CDR3 sequence is CASSEAGSGGARGQYF. CDR3 in DNA: TGTGCCAGCAGTGAAGCGGGAAGCGGGGGGGCCCGCGGGCAGTACTTC.

The chain combines TRBV3-1 (or the pseudogene TRBV3-2) with TRBJ2-7; tentatively, D is TRBD1 (6 bases). Trimming left V 1 base short and J 5 bases short, with 12 bases between. Germline CDR1 and CDR2: LGHDT and YNNKEL (reference sequence). CDR3 size: 14 residues. CDR3 nucleotide sequence: TGTGCCAGCAGCCAAGGGACAGACCCTAACGAGCAGTACTTC. This codes for CASSQGTDPNEQYF.

This chain joins TRBV3-1 (or the pseudogene TRBV3-2) and TRBJ1-3, with D possibly being TRBD1 (6 bases). Trimming left V 6 bases short and J 7 bases short, with 22 bases between. Germline V gene lookup returns CDR1 LGHDT and CDR2 YNNKEL (reference sequence). The CDR3 spans 16 residues. The CDR3 reads CASSRTQQGSLNTIYF. The CDR3 DNA follows: TGTGCCAGCAGTCGAACGCAACAGGGTTCGCTTAACACCATATATTTT.

This clone was detected a few times. V usage is TRBV3-1 (or the pseudogene TRBV3-2) and J usage is TRBJ2-1, with D tentatively TRBD1 or TRBD2 (6 bases each). Trimming left V 4 bases short and J 7 bases short, with 20 bases between. This CDR3 has 16 residues. Germline assignment: CDR1 LGHDT and CDR2 YNNKEL (reference sequence). The CDR3 loop reads CASSLENKGGVNEQFF. The CDR3 bases are TGTGCCAGCAGCCTTGAAAATAAGGGGGGAGTTAATGAGCAGTTCTTC.

This clone is a singleton in its sample. The chain has TRBV19 and TRBJ1-2; D is perhaps TRBD1 (5 bases). The CDR3 spans 13 residues. Germline CDR1 and CDR2: LNHDA and SQIVND (reference sequence). V lost 6 bases and J lost 8, with 16 bases in between. CDR3 amino acids: CASRVMGTFGYTF. In DNA form, the CDR3 reads TGTGCCAGTAGAGTCATGGGGACCTTCGGCTACACCTTC.

V gene TRBV6-5 combines with J gene TRBJ1-1; tentatively, D is TRBD1 (5 bases). The V gene's germline CDR1 is MNHEY and CDR2 SVGAGI. The CDR3 contains 15 residues. The V and J ends lost 2 bases and 8 bases respectively, with 18 bases between them. The CDR3 bases are TGTGCCAGCAGTTACGGTTCGGGGCAGGGCCGAGAAGCTTTCTTT. Protein product: CASSYGSGQGREAFF.

This chain uses TRBV9 with TRBJ2-1; 9 nucleotides align to TRBD2. Losses at the gene ends were 0 bases for V and 3 bases for J; bases not matched to a gene: 4. The CDR3 consists of 16 residues. Germline lookup yields CDR1 SGDLS and CDR2 YYNGEE. The CDR3 nucleotides are TGTGCCAGCAGCGTAGCAGGAGCGGGGGGCTACAATGAGCAGTTCTTC. The encoded protein is CASSVAGAGGYNEQFF.

The chain has TRBV6-5 and TRBJ2-5, with D maybe TRBD1 (5 bases). CDR1 and CDR2 from the germline V gene are MNHEY and SVGAGI. V was shortened by 7 bases and J by 1 base, with 13 bases between the two germline ends. The CDR3 totals 14 residues. In nucleotides, the CDR3 is TGTGCCAGCACGGTGGGGCAGGGCCAAGAGACCCAGTACTTC. Encoded protein: CASTVGQGQETQYF.

This clone was detected only once. The chain uses TRBV23-1 and TRBJ1-5; D not certain. TRBV23-1 is classed as an ORF, of uncertain function. V lost 0 bases and J lost 1, with 16 bases in between. This CDR3 is built from 18 residues. The CDR3 spells CASSQSPRSDLSNQPQHF. DNA of the CDR3: TGCGCCAGCAGTCAATCTCCCAGGTCTGACTTAAGCAATCAGCCCCAGCATTTT.

This clone was counted a few times. The genes are TRBV5-4 and TRBJ2-7, with 9 bases aligning to TRBD1. In germline, CDR1 is SGHNT, CDR2 YYREEE (reference sequence). Trimming removed 1 base from V and 4 bases from J; junction bases left unmatched: 9. The CDR3 totals 16 residues. CDR3 region: CASSLFWGQGAYEQYF. The CDR3 region has the DNA TGTGCCAGCAGCTTGTTTTGGGGACAGGGCGCGTACGAGCAGTACTTC.

The chain combines TRBV12-2 with TRBJ1-5. TRBV12-2 is reported as a pseudogene. The CDR3 is 15 amino acids. Here the CDR3 DNA reads TGTGCAAGTCGCTTAGTCTTTAGCGGCAATCAGCCCCAGCATTTT. Its translation is CASRLVFSGNQPQHF.

V is TRBV3-1 (or the pseudogene TRBV3-2) and J is TRBJ1-3; D uncertain. There are 14 residues in the CDR3. The germline V gene encodes CDR1 LGHDT and CDR2 YNNKEL (reference sequence). The V gene lost 7 bases and the J gene lost 8 bases, with 18 bases spanning the gap. CDR3 bases: TGTGCCAGCACTCAACGTGGGCAGTTATACACCATATATTTT. This codes for CASTQRGQLYTIYF.

The chain links TRBV5-1 to TRBJ2-7, with D perhaps matching TRBD2 (6 bases). V gave up 0 bases and J gave up 0 bases, with 10 bases separating them. The CDR3 spans 15 residues. Per germline, CDR1 SGHRS and CDR2 YFSETQ. The CDR3, as DNA: TGCGCCAGCAGCTTGGAAGGCGGGAACTCCTACGAGCAGTACTTC. This sequence encodes CASSLEGGNSYEQYF.

This sequence joins TRBV2 and TRBJ1-1, with D perhaps TRBD1 (6 bases). CDR1 is SNHLY, CDR2 FYNNEI, per germline. Trimming shortened V by 7 bases and J by 5 bases, and 17 bases separated the two germline ends. CDR3 length: 14 amino acids. In DNA form, the CDR3 reads TGTGCCAGCACCCAAGGTACAGGGCGGACTGAAGCTTTCTTT. Translated: CASTQGTGRTEAFF.

The genes are TRBV15 and TRBJ2-2; D gene ambiguous. Germline CDR1 LNHNV, CDR2 YYDKDF (reference sequence). V was shortened by 0 bases and J by 6 bases, with 8 bases between the two germline ends. This CDR3 region has 14 residues. Here the CDR3 reads CATSRDAGSGELFF. In DNA, the CDR3 is TGTGCCACCAGCAGAGATGCCGGGTCCGGGGAGCTGTTTTTT.

The gene calls are TRBV5-1 and TRBJ1-2, with D perhaps TRBD1 (5 bases). CDR1 is SGHRS and CDR2 is YFSETQ in the germline V gene. V was pared by 1 base and J by 3 bases, with 16 bases between. The CDR3 is 16 residues long. For the CDR3, the DNA is TGCGCCAGCAGCTTGAGAAGGACAAGGGACCACTATGGCTACACCTTC. It codes for CASSLRRTRDHYGYTF.

This sequence joins TRBV7-8 and TRBJ1-6; 7 bases match TRBD1. The V and J ends lost 5 bases and 13 bases, in that order; junction bases with no gene match: 8. This CDR3 comprises 13 residues. Germline-derived CDR1 and CDR2 are SGHVS and FQNEAQ. As DNA, the CDR3 is TGTGCCAGCAGCCGCGGCCTGGGACAGCCCCTCCACTTT. Its protein is CASSRGLGQPLHF. Based on the CDR3 plus reference TRBV7-8 and TRBJ1-6, the full variable domain is GAGVSQSPRYKVAKRGQDVALRCDPISGHVSLFWYQQALGQGPEFLTYFQNEAQLDKSGLPSDRFFAERPEGSVSTLKIQRTQQEDSAVYLCASSRGLGQPLHFGNGTRLTVT.